The entry that follows covers one T cell receptor (beta chain) sequence. Original data processing: Amplification of reference gene primers provided the estimated nucleated cell counts. The table came from immunoSEQ multiplex PCR; TCRdb's copy has only in-frame clones and leaves some out. V and J calls and clone size are given by that table; D and trimming were obtained from the DNA. This repertoire shows some 250,000 clones, nearly 90% found once; its top ten account for around 0.8%. With 0 bases removed from V and 0 bases from J, the gap between germline ends came to 6 bases. The CDR3 length is 14 residues. Per germline, CDR1 GTSNPN and CDR2 SVGIG (reference sequence). This record comes from a study of blood T cell repertoires in COVID-19.

The clonotype comes from a woman in her 30s with acute or convalescent COVID-19. The rearrangement joins TRBV30 to TRBJ1-3; D gene uncertain. Sequenced: peripheral blood. The CDR3 sequence: CAWSVRSSGNTIYF. CDR3 nucleotide sequence: TGTGCCTGGAGTGTTAGGAGCTCTGGAAACACCATATATTTT.